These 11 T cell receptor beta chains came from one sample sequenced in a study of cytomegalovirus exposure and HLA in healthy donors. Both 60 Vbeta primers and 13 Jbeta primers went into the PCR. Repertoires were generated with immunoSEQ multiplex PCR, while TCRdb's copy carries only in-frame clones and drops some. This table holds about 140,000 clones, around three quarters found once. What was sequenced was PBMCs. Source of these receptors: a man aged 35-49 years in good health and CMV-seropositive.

The CDR3 sequence: CASSWDTGNSPLHF. CDR3 nucleotides: TGCGCCAGCAGCTGGGACACGGGGAATTCACCCCTCCACTTT. The chain recombines TRBV5-1 with TRBJ1-6; perhaps TRBD1 as D (6 bases). V gave up 3 bases and J gave up 7 bases, with 11 bases separating them. Germline V gene data show CDR1 as SGHRS and CDR2 as YFSETQ. The CDR3 is 14 residues long. Complete variable domain (other parts from reference TRBV5-1 and TRBJ1-6): KAGVTQTPRYLIKTRGQQVTLSCSPISGHRSVSWYQQTPGQGLQFLFEYFSETQRNKGNFPGRFSGRQFSNSRSEMNVSTLELGDSALYLCASSWDTGNSPLHFGNGTRLTVT.

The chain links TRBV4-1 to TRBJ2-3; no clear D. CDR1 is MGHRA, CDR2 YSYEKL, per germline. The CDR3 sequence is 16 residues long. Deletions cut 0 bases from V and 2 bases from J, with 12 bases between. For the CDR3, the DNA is TGCGCCAGCAGCCAAGACGAGGAGTATCCCACAGATACGCAGTATTTT. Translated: CASSQDEEYPTDTQYF.

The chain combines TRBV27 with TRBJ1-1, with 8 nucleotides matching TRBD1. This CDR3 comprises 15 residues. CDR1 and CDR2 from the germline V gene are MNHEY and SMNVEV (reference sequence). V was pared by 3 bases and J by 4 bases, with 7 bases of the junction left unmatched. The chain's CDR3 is CASSFRTGFPTEAFF. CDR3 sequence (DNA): TGTGCCAGCAGTTTTCGGACAGGGTTCCCCACTGAAGCTTTCTTT.

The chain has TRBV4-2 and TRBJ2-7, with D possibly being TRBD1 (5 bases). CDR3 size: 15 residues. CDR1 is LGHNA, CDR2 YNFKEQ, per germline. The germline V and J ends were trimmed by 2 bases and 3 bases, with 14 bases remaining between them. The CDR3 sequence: CASSQFSRENYEQYF. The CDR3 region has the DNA TGTGCCAGCAGCCAATTCAGCAGGGAAAACTACGAGCAGTACTTC.

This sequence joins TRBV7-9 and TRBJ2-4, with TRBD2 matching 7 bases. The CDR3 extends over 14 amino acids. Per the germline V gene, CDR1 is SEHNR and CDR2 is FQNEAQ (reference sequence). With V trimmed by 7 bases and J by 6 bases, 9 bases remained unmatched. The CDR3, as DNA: TGTGCCAGCACCTGGGCTAGGGAGGGAAACATTCAGTACTTC. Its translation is CASTWAREGNIQYF. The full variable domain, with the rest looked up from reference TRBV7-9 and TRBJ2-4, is DTGVSQNPRHKITKRGQNVTFRCDPISEHNRLYWYRQTLGQGPEFLTYFQNEAQLEKSRLLSDRFSAERPKGSFSTLEIQRTEQGDSAMYLCASTWAREGNIQYFGAGTRLSVL.

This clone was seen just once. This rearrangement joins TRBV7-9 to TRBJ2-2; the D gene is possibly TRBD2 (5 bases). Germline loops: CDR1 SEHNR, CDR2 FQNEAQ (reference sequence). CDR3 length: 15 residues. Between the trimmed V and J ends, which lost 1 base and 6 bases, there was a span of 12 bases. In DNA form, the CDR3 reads TGTGCCAGCAGCTTAGTGTCAGGAGGACCCGGGGAGCTGTTTTTT. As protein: CASSLVSGGPGELFF.

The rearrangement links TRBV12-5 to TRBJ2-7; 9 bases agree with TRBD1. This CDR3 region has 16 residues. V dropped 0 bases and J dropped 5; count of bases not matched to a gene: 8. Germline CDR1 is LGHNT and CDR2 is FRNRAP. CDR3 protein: CASGLVFTGTGNEQYF. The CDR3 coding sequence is TGTGCTAGTGGTTTGGTCTTCACCGGGACAGGGAACGAGCAGTACTTC.

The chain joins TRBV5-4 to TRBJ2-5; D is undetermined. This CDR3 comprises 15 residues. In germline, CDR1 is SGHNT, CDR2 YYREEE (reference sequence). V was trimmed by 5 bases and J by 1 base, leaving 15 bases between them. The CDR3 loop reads CASSRLLSRQETQYF. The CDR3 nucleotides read TGTGCCAGCAGTCGACTCCTGAGTCGCCAAGAGACCCAGTACTTC. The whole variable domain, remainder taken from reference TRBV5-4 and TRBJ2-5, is ETGVTQSPTHLIKTRGQQVTLRCSSQSGHNTVSWYQQALGQGPQFIFQYYREEENGRGNFPPRFSGLQFPNYSSELNVNALELDDSALYLCASSRLLSRQETQYFGPGTRLLVL.

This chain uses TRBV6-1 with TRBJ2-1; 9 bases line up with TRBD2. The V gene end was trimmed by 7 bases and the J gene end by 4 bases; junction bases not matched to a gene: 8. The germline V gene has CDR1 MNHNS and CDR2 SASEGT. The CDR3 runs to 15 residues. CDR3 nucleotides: TGTGCCAGCATCGCCACTAGCGGGCCTTACAATGAGCAGTTCTTC. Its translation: CASIATSGPYNEQFF.

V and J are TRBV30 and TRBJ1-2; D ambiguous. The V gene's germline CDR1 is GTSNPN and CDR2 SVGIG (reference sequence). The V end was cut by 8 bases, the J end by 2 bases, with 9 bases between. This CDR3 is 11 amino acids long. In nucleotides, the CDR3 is TGTGCCACGTCCCAGAACTATGGCTACACCTTC. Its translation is CATSQNYGYTF.

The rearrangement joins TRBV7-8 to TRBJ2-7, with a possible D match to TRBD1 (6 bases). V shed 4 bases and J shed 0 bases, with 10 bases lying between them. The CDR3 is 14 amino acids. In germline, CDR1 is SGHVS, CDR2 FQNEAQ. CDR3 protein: CASSSDRSSYEQYF. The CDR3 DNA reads TGTGCCAGCAGCTCGGACAGAAGCTCCTACGAGCAGTACTTC.